What follows are 10 T cell receptor beta chains derived from one specimen sequenced in a study of control samples from healthy donors and cancer patients. Using immunoSEQ multiplex PCR, the repertoire was profiled, and TCRdb retains in-frame clones only, with some absent. The table shows some 120,000 clones, with 93% occurring only once. The sequencing input was blood. These receptors were collected from a man aged 25 to 40 in good health.

In this sample, this clone turned up a few times. This chain joins TRBV27 and TRBJ2-7; D tentatively reads TRBD1 or TRBD2 (5 bases each). CDR1 and CDR2 (germline): MNHEY, SMNVEV (reference sequence). The CDR3 spans 15 residues. The V end lost 5 bases, the J end lost 3 bases, and 17 bases lay between the germline ends. In nucleotides, the CDR3 is TGTGCCAGCAGTCCCACCGGGACCTCTAACTACGAGCAGTACTTC. This gives the protein CASSPTGTSNYEQYF.

The chain has TRBV9 and TRBJ1-1, with D uncertain. The V gene's germline CDR1 is SGDLS and CDR2 YYNGEE. The CDR3 loop spans 14 amino acids. Trimming removed 1 base at V and 4 bases at J, with 11 bases between. CDR3 DNA sequence: TGTGCCAGCAGCGTACGTTGGGGAGGCACTGAAGCTTTCTTT. Translation: CASSVRWGGTEAFF.

V usage is TRBV11-2 and J usage is TRBJ1-1; no clear D gene. This CDR3 is built from 14 residues. From germline, CDR1 is SGHAT and CDR2 FQNNGV. V lost 2 bases and J 4 bases, leaving 11 bases between the germline ends. This chain's CDR3 is CASSLTSGGTEAFF. The CDR3 DNA reads as TGTGCCAGCAGCTTAACGTCGGGAGGCACTGAAGCTTTCTTT.

This clone was recorded a few times. The J gene is TRBJ1-5, the V gene TRBV12-3 or TRBV12-4; D is perhaps TRBD1 (5 bases). CDR3 length: 13 residues. V lost 3 bases to trimming and J lost 10 bases, with 13 bases between them. CDR3 nucleotides: TGTGCCAGCAGTTTTGGGGGGTGGGATCCCCAGCATTTT. Its protein product is CASSFGGWDPQHF.

The chain combines TRBV28 with TRBJ1-1, with a possible D match to TRBD1 (6 bases). The CDR3 is 18 residues long. Germline V gene sequence: CDR1 MDHEN, CDR2 SYDVKM. V was pared by 4 bases and J by 1 base, with 22 bases between. The CDR3 reads CASSSLKRGGIPNTEAFF. The CDR3 coding sequence is TGTGCCAGCAGTTCTTTAAAGAGAGGGGGTATTCCGAACACTGAAGCTTTCTTT.

The chain uses TRBV24-1 and TRBJ2-5; no definite D call. The CDR3 spans 12 residues. Trimming cost V 1 base and J 1 base, with 0 bases left between them. CDR1 and CDR2 from the germline V gene are KGHDR and SFDVKD. The CDR3 nucleotides read TGTGCCACCAGTGATTTCCAAGAGACCCAGTACTTC. It specifies CATSDFQETQYF.

The DNA for the CDR3 is TGTGCCAGCATCAAGGGGAGATCGGACGAGCAGTACTTC. Protein sequence: CASIKGRSDEQYF. The rearrangement uses TRBV28 and TRBJ2-7; D could derive from TRBD1 or TRBD2 (5 bases each). CDR3 size: 13 residues. The germline gives CDR1 MDHEN, CDR2 SYDVKM. V dropped 7 bases and J dropped 5 bases, with 15 bases sitting between them.

The rearrangement uses TRBV6-5 and TRBJ1-6, with a tentative D call TRBD1 (5 bases). The CDR3 consists of 14 residues. From germline, CDR1 is MNHEY and CDR2 SVGAGI. Trimming pared 6 bases from V and 7 bases from J, leaving 13 bases between. The CDR3 nucleotides are TGTGCCAGCAGACCGGGACGGTTCAATTCACCCCTCCACTTT. Its translation: CASRPGRFNSPLHF.

The chain couples TRBV7-8 to TRBJ2-7; possibly TRBD1 for D (6 bases). The CDR3 extends over 15 amino acids. Germline CDR1 and CDR2: SGHVS and FQNEAQ. Trimming took 1 base from V and 5 from J, leaving 15 bases between them. The CDR3: CASSLDRVKDHEQYV. The DNA for the CDR3 is TGTGCCAGCAGCTTAGACAGGGTTAAGGACCACGAGCAGTACGTC.

V is TRBV5-1 and J is TRBJ1-1, with D possibly TRBD1 on 5 matching bases. This CDR3 is built from 14 residues. Germline CDR1 reads SGHRS; CDR2 reads YFSETQ. V was trimmed by 1 base and J by 0 bases, leaving 7 bases between them. CDR3: CASSLRGLNTEAFF. DNA of the CDR3: TGCGCCAGCAGCTTGAGGGGATTGAACACTGAAGCTTTCTTT.